Listed below are T cell receptor beta chains from one sample, sequenced in a study of CD8 T cells in ankylosing spondylitis. TCRdb re-analysed the 5' RACE reads in MiXCR, keeping a single row per CDR3 protein. The sample lists approximately 180,000 distinct CDR3 sequences; roughly 18% were seen once. Sequenced: blood, either unsorted or a sorted T cell fraction (not recorded which). Receptors originate from a male donor aged 5 to 30 with ankylosing spondylitis or in good health (not recorded which). CDR3s include the opening cysteine and the closing phenylalanine or tryptophan. Each record gives: V gene, D gene, clone size, J gene, CDR3 DNA, CDR3 protein. D genes are given only for firm matches. Clone size is not always given. Where it is, it says once, few, many or a class for expanded clones.

TRBV6-2/TRBV6-3	-	-	TRBJ2-5	TGTGCCAGCAGCTCACTACAGGGGACCCAGTACTTC	CASSSLQGTQYF
TRBV5-1	TRBD1	many	TRBJ2-2	TGCGCCAGCAGCCCAAGACAGGGATCCACCGGGGAGCTGTTTTTT	CASSPRQGSTGELFF
TRBV10-3	-	many	TRBJ2-5	TGTGCCACAGGGGGAGGAGAGACCCAGTACTTC	CATGGGETQYF
TRBV12-3/TRBV12-4	-	-	TRBJ2-3	TGTGCCAGCAGTTTGCAGGCCACAACAAATACGCAGTATTTT	CASSLQATTNTQYF
TRBV12-3/TRBV12-4	-	-	TRBJ2-1	TGTGCCACCACCACGGCGGGATCTTACAATGAGCAGTTCTTC	CATTTAGSYNEQFF
TRBV11-2	-	many	TRBJ2-5	TGTGCCAGCAGCTTAGTAACCGAGACCCAGTACTTC	CASSLVTETQYF
TRBV12-3/TRBV12-4	-	-	TRBJ2-5	TGTGCCAGCAGCCATAACAGGGTTAGAGAGACCCAGTACTTC	CASSHNRVRETQYF
TRBV11-1	TRBD1	many	TRBJ2-5	TGTGCCAGCACAAAGGAACGGGACAGCCCGTGGGAGACCCAGTACTTC	CASTKERDSPWETQYF
TRBV6-6	-	many	TRBJ1-2	TGTGCCAGCAGGGACGACATACGCTATGGCTACACCTTC	CASRDDIRYGYTF
TRBV20-1	-	many	TRBJ2-1	TGCAGTGCTATGGTAGATGTGGTGCAGTTCTTC	CSAMVDVVQFF
TRBV4-3	TRBD2	many	TRBJ2-7	TGCGCCAGCAGCCCGGGACTAGCGTACTACGAGCAGTACTTC	CASSPGLAYYEQYF
TRBV5-1	TRBD1	many	TRBJ2-7	TGCGCCAGCAGCTCGGGATCCGGGACAGGGGGGTCCTACGAGCAGTACTTC	CASSSGSGTGGSYEQYF
TRBV12-3/TRBV12-4	-	-	TRBJ1-2	TGTGCCAGCAGGCGGACTGCCTTC	CASRRTAF
TRBV19	-	-	TRBJ1-2	TGTGCCAGTAGTAGTCGGACAGATAACTATGGCTACACCTTC	CASSSRTDNYGYTF
TRBV20-1	-	many	TRBJ2-1	TGCAGTGCTGATACCATAGCGTCCGGCGATGAGCAGTTCTTC	CSADTIASGDEQFF
TRBV29-1	TRBD2	-	TRBJ2-3	TGCAGCGCGTGGACTAGCGGGAGAGAGGGGCGGTCGCAGTATTTT	CSAWTSGREGRSQYF
TRBV27	TRBD1	-	TRBJ2-2	TGTGCCAGCAGTCTTATACAGGGGGCGGGTGACGGGGAGCTGTTTTTT	CASSLIQGAGDGELFF
TRBV5-1	-	many	TRBJ2-1	TGCGCCAGCAGCGATACTCTAGCGCGATCCTACAATGAGCAGTTCTTC	CASSDTLARSYNEQFF
TRBV29-1	-	few	TRBJ2-1	TGCAGCGTCTTGGGGCGGTACAATGAGCAGTTCTTC	CSVLGRYNEQFF
TRBV9	-	many	TRBJ2-1	TGTGCCAGCAGCGACAACCTAAGAGGGAGGACTTATAATGAGCAGTTCTTC	CASSDNLRGRTYNEQFF
TRBV27	TRBD2	-	TRBJ2-1	TGTGCCAGCAGAGCCACGGGACTAAGTCTACATGAGCAGTTCTTC	CASRATGLSLHEQFF
TRBV12-3/TRBV12-4	TRBD2	many	TRBJ2-1	TGTGCCAGCAGTCCTAGCGGGAGGGAGCAGTTCTTC	CASSPSGREQFF
TRBV6-6	TRBD2	-	TRBJ2-7	TGTGCCAGCCGACTAGCGGGGGCCTACGAGCAGTACTTC	CASRLAGAYEQYF
TRBV5-5	TRBD2	many	TRBJ2-3	TGTGCCAGCACTCATGGGGGGGAGGATACGCAGTATTTT	CASTHGGEDTQYF
TRBV5-4	-	-	TRBJ2-2	TGTGCCAGCAGCTCCGGACAGAGGAACACCGGGGAGCTGTTTTTT	CASSSGQRNTGELFF
TRBV12-5	TRBD2	-	TRBJ2-1	TGTGCTAGTGGTTTGGTACTAGCGGGAGGGGATGAGCAGTTCTTC	CASGLVLAGGDEQFF
TRBV5-1	-	many	TRBJ2-3	TGCGCCAGCGGGGGCCAGCCTAGCACAGATACGCAGTATTTT	CASGGQPSTDTQYF
TRBV7-8	-	once	TRBJ1-6	TGTGCCAGCAGCTTGACGTCGGGCGGGGATTCACCCCTCCACTTT	CASSLTSGGDSPLHF
TRBV5-5	-	many	TRBJ1-6	TGTGCCAGCAGCTTGAGGGTCAACTACTATAATTCACCCCTCCACTTT	CASSLRVNYYNSPLHF
TRBV20-1	-	-	TRBJ1-2	TGCAGTGCTAGCTCCCGGGACAAAAACTATGGCTACACCTTC	CSASSRDKNYGYTF
TRBV12-3/TRBV12-4	-	many	TRBJ1-5	TGTGCCAGCAGTCTCGGACGGAGGTCGGATCAGCCCCAGCATTTT	CASSLGRRSDQPQHF
TRBV29-1	-	many	TRBJ2-5	TGCAGCGTTAATGATAGGGACACCCCCTGGGAGACCCAGTACTTC	CSVNDRDTPWETQYF
TRBV6-1	-	-	TRBJ2-6	TGTGCCAGCAATCTGGGGAGCTCTGGGGCCAACGTCCTGACTTTC	CASNLGSSGANVLTF
TRBV29-1	-	many	TRBJ2-7	TGCAGCGTTGAAAACATAGGGACTGGCGGGACGGCCTACGAGCAGTACTTC	CSVENIGTGGTAYEQYF
TRBV19	TRBD1	many	TRBJ1-2	TGTGCCAGTATTTACAGGGGATCACCCTATGGCTACACCTTC	CASIYRGSPYGYTF
TRBV10-3	-	many	TRBJ2-3	TGTGCCTCCGCCAGCACAGATACGCAGTATTTT	CASASTDTQYF
TRBV6-2/TRBV6-3	-	many	TRBJ2-7	TGTGCCAGCAGAGACCCAGGACCAGGGGTCCACGAGCAGTACTTC	CASRDPGPGVHEQYF
TRBV3-1	-	many	TRBJ2-2	TGTGCCAGCAGCCCTCCTCCCGGGTACCCTTCTGGCGGGGAGCTGTTTTTT	CASSPPPGYPSGGELFF
TRBV28	TRBD1	many	TRBJ2-7	TGTGCCAGCAGTATACAGGGGGCGCTTTACGAGCAGTACTTC	CASSIQGALYEQYF
TRBV6-2/TRBV6-3	-	many	TRBJ2-7	TGTGCCAGCAGTTACTCTGCTAGCGCGGATAGCTCCTACGAGCAGTACTTC	CASSYSASADSSYEQYF
TRBV20-1	TRBD2	-	TRBJ2-2	TGCAGTGCTAGAGTGGCAGGGAGGGACACCGGGGAGCTGTTTTTT	CSARVAGRDTGELFF